This TCR beta chain was recorded in a study of T cell responses to AZD1222 COVID-19 vaccine. Study-wide background: Pooling was applied to second doses at about 4 or about 12 weeks. Study-level points and caveats: The peak T cell response came first, and repertoires were sampled only after it. The CD4 TCRs associated with vaccination extended across spike and predominated at 160-218 and 743-854.

Clones were sequenced by immunoSEQ multiplex PCR, and TCRdb holds only the in-frame ones, with some missing. The table records 150,000 or so clones, 80% to 90% of them present only once. The ends lost 2 bases at V and 1 base at J; junction bases unmatched: 9. This CDR3 contains 18 residues. Germline-derived CDR1 and CDR2 are MNHEY and SMNVEV (reference sequence). In the case of this clone: Its matching antigen is unknown.

The source material was peripheral blood, sampled on day 0 of AZD1222 vaccination. The sequence derives from an adult in good health. The chain joins TRBV27 to TRBJ2-1; TRBD2 aligns across 9 bases. CDR3 DNA: TGTGCCAGCAGTTTACCTCACGCGGGAGGGGTGTCCTACAATGAGCAGTTCTTC. Amino acids: CASSLPHAGGVSYNEQFF.